The 10 T cell receptor beta chains listed next were all sequenced from one sample in a study of T cells after yellow fever vaccination. TCRdb re-derived calls from the 5' RACE reads in MiXCR, one entry per CDR3 protein. The sample has around 340,000 distinct CDR3 sequences, 8.7% seen once; the top ten hold roughly 18%. Specimen: PBMCs, collected on the day of the first yellow fever vaccination. These receptors all stem from a man aged 18 to 29 who received the YFV17D yellow fever vaccine.

J is TRBJ1-1 and V is TRBV20-1; D is perhaps TRBD1 (6 bases). Germline V CDR1 and CDR2: DFQATT, SNEGSKA (reference sequence). The CDR3 sequence is 20 residues long. The V gene lost 0 bases and the J gene lost 6 bases, with 32 bases spanning the gap. The CDR3: CSARDEMGARGETFWAEAFF. CDR3 nucleotide sequence: TGCAGTGCTAGAGATGAGATGGGGGCAAGGGGGGAGACCTTTTGGGCTGAAGCTTTCTTT.

This clonotype was counted a single time. One end of the junction varies from germline; a read error may be responsible. The chain is built from TRBV7-7 and TRBJ2-5, with a weak D call TRBD1 (5 bases). Germline V CDR1 and CDR2: SSHAT, FNYEAQ (reference sequence). CDR3 size: 13 residues. In nucleotides, the CDR3 is TGTGTCAGCAGCTTTAACAGGCAGGAGACCCAGTACTTC. Protein product: CVSSFNRQETQYF. The whole variable domain, filled in from reference TRBV7-7 and TRBJ2-5, reads GAGVSQSPRYKVTKRGQDVTLRCDPISSHATLYWYQQALGQGPEFLTYFNYEAQPDKSGLPSDRFSAERPEGSISTLTIQRTEQRDSAMYRCVSSFNRQETQYFGPGTRLLVL.

This clonotype was detected a few times. The chain joins TRBV9 to TRBJ2-1; D gene ambiguous. This CDR3 has 17 amino acids. Between the trimmed V and J ends, which lost 0 bases and 1 base, there was a span of 14 bases. Germline V lookup: CDR1 SGDLS, CDR2 YYNGEE. CDR3 amino acids: CASSVASSWGSYNEQFF. The CDR3 DNA is TGTGCCAGCAGCGTAGCGAGTAGCTGGGGATCCTACAATGAGCAGTTCTTC.

This clonotype was picked up a small number of times. J is TRBJ2-2 and V is TRBV4-3; D remains ambiguous. Germline V gives CDR1 LGHNA, CDR2 YSLEER. The CDR3 is 15 residues long. V dropped 2 bases and J dropped 0 bases, with 7 bases sitting between them. The CDR3 loop reads CASSQSGPNTGELFF. For the CDR3, the DNA is TGCGCCAGCAGCCAATCCGGGCCGAACACCGGGGAGCTGTTTTTT.

This clonotype was recorded a few times. The rearrangement joins TRBV5-1 to TRBJ2-5; D is ambiguous. The CDR3 has 13 residues. V gave up 2 bases and J gave up 5 bases, with 10 bases separating them. Germline CDR1 is SGHRS and CDR2 is YFSETQ. This CDR3 reads CASSFDSRETQYF. The DNA of the CDR3 is TGCGCCAGCAGCTTCGACTCCCGGGAGACCCAGTACTTC.

Ten or more counts support this clonotype. The chain uses TRBV7-2 and TRBJ2-7; no firm D call. The germline CDR1 and CDR2 sequences are SGHTA and FQGNSA. This CDR3 has 11 amino acids. Trimming pared 3 bases from V and 3 bases from J, leaving 3 bases between. For the CDR3, the DNA is TGTGCCAGCAGCTTTTACTACGAGCAGTACTTC. It translates to CASSFYYEQYF. Variable domain in full (rest from reference TRBV7-2 and TRBJ2-7): GAGVSQSPSNKVTEKGKDVELRCDPISGHTALYWYRQSLGQGLEFLIYFQGNSAPDKSGLPSDRFSAERTGGSVSTLTIQRTQQEDSAVYLCASSFYYEQYFGPGTRLTVT.

This clonotype occurred many times. The V gene is TRBV12-3 or TRBV12-4, the J gene TRBJ2-7; D might be TRBD1 (6 bases). Trimming removed 8 bases from V and 7 bases from J, with 21 bases in between. The CDR3 is 14 amino acids. The CDR3 reads CASRASGTWQEQYF. The CDR3 bases are TGTGCCAGCCGTGCATCAGGGACATGGCAAGAGCAGTACTTC.

This clonotype was seen more than once but under ten times. V gene TRBV2 combines with J gene TRBJ2-3, with 11 bases that match TRBD2. Germline values: CDR1 SNHLY, CDR2 FYNNEI. The V and J ends lost 10 bases and 5 bases, in that order; junction bases with no gene match: 14. CDR3 length equals 16 residues. CDR3 loop: CATKPRLAGGEDTQYF. The DNA of the CDR3 is TGTGCCACCAAACCCCGGCTAGCGGGGGGTGAAGATACGCAGTATTTT.

This clonotype appeared many times. The gene calls are TRBV11-2 and TRBJ2-3; D assignment may be TRBD1 or TRBD2 (5 bases each). The CDR3 runs to 15 residues. Trimming cost V 3 bases and J 5 bases, with 15 bases left between them. CDR1 and CDR2 from the germline V gene are SGHAT and FQNNGV. The CDR3 DNA follows: TGTGCCAGCAGCTTTACCGGGACGCTAGAAGATACGCAGTATTTT. Its protein is CASSFTGTLEDTQYF. The whole variable domain, filled in from reference TRBV11-2 and TRBJ2-3, reads EAGVAQSPRYKIIEKRQSVAFWCNPISGHATLYWYQQILGQGPKLLIQFQNNGVVDDSQLPKDRFSAERLKGVDSTLKIQPAKLEDSAVYLCASSFTGTLEDTQYFGPGTRLTVL.

This clonotype was observed at least ten times. This sequence joins TRBV6-5 and TRBJ2-1; 8 bases map to TRBD2. CDR3 length: 15 amino acids. Germline V gene sequence: CDR1 MNHEY, CDR2 SVGAGI. The V and J ends lost 0 bases and 10 bases, in that order; junction bases with no gene match: 8. The CDR3 DNA follows: TGTGCCAGCAGTTACTCCACGGGGGGGTCATGGGAGCAGTTCTTC. As protein: CASSYSTGGSWEQFF.